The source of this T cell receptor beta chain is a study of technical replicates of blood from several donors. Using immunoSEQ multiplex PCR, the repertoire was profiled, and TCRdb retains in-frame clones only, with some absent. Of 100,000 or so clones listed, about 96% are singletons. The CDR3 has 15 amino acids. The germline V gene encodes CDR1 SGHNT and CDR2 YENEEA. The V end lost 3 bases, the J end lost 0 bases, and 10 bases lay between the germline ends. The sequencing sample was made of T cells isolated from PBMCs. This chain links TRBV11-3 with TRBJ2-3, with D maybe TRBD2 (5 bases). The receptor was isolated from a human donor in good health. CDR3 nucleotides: TGTGCCAGCAGCTTTACGGGCGGGAGCACAGATACGCAGTATTTT. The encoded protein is CASSFTGGSTDTQYF.